This T cell receptor (beta chain) originates from a study of blood T cell repertoires in COVID-19. For the study at large: Spain, Italy and the United States supplied samples that represented acute and convalescent COVID-19.

Per the study methods: Amplification with reference gene primers provided the estimates of nucleated cell counts. Data came from immunoSEQ multiplex PCR; TCRdb stores just in-frame clones and leaves some out. That table gives V, J and clone size, and the DNA gave D and trimming. The data contain under 400,000 clones, roughly 90% of them singletons. Trimming pared 0 bases from V and 0 bases from J, leaving 16 bases between. This CDR3 spans 18 amino acids. Germline V gene sequence: CDR1 SGDLS, CDR2 YYNGEE. A Seattle source enrolled patients during active infection and followed them longitudinally. Specimen: peripheral blood. J is TRBJ2-1 and V is TRBV9; tentatively, D is TRBD1 (5 bases). The receptor comes from a woman in her sixties with COVID-19, enrolled during active disease. The CDR3 region is CASSVALGAPSSYNEQFF. DNA for the CDR3: TGTGCCAGCAGCGTAGCGCTTGGGGCCCCGAGCTCCTACAATGAGCAGTTCTTC.